This T cell receptor (beta chain) is from a study of monozygotic twins with inflammatory bowel disease. The CDR3 is 13 amino acids. Per germline, CDR1 SGHRS and CDR2 YFSETQ. Study-wide findings and caveats: IBD patients shared fewer clonotypes with others than healthy twins, especially with disease activity.

Points on this clonotype: Its antigen is still unknown.

With the 5' RACE reads reprocessed, TCRdb shows one record per CDR3 protein and no DNA. The listing contains around 190,000 distinct CDR3 sequences. The gene calls are TRBV5-1 and TRBJ1-1. The origin of this receptor is a human donor with ulcerative colitis or Crohn's disease, or a healthy co-twin of an affected twin (not recorded which). Sequenced sample: blood. CDR3 sequence: CASSLAGNREAFF.